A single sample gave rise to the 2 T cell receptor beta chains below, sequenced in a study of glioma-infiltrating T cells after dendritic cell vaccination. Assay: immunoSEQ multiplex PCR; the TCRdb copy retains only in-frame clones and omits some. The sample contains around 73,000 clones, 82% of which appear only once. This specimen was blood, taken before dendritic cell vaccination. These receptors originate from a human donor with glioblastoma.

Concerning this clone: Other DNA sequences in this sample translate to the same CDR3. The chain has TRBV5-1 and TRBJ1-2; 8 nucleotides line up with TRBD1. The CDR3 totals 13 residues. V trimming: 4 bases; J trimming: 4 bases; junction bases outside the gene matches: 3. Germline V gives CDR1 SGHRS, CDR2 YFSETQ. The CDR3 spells CASSLGTGYGYTF. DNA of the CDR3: TGCGCCAGCAGCCTCGGGACAGGCTATGGCTACACCTTC. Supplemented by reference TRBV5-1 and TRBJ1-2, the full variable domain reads KAGVTQTPRYLIKTRGQQVTLSCSPISGHRSVSWYQQTPGQGLQFLFEYFSETQRNKGNFPGRFSGRQFSNSRSEMNVSTLELGDSALYLCASSLGTGYGYTFGSGTRLTVV.

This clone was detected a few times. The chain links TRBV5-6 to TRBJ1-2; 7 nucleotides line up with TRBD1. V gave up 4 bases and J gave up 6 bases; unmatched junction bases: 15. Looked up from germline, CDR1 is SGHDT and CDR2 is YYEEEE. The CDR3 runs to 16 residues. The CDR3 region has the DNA TGTGCCAGCAGCACAACCTCGACAGGGAAGTTTAATGGCTACACCTTC. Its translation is CASSTTSTGKFNGYTF.